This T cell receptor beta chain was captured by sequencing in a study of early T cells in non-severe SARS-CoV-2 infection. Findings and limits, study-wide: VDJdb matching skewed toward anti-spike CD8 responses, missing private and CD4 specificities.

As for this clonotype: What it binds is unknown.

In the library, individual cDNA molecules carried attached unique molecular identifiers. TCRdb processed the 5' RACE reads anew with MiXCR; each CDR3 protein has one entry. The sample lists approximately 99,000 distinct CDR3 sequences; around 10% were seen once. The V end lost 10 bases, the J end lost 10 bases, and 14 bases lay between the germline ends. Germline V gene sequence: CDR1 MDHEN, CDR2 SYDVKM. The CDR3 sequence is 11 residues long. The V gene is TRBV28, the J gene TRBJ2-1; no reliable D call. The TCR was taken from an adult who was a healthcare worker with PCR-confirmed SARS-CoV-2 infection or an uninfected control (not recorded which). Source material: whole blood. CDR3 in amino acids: CATRGTPEQFF. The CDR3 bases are TGTGCCACCAGAGGAACCCCCGAGCAGTTCTTC.